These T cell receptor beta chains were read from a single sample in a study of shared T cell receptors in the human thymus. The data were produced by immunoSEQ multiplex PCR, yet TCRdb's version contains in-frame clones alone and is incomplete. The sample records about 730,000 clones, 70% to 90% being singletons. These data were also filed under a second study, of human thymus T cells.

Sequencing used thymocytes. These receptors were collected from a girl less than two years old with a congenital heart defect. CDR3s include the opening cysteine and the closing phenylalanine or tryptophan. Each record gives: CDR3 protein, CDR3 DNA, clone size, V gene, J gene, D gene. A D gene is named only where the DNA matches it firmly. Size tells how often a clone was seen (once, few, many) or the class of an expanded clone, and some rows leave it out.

CDR3 protein: CASSLGGSNYEQYF
CDR3 DNA: TGTGCCAGCAGCTTAGGAGGGTCCAACTACGAGCAGTACTTC
clone size: once
V gene: TRBV7-9
J gene: TRBJ2-7
D gene: .

CDR3 protein: CASVGWGGEQFF
CDR3 DNA: TGTGCCAGCGTTGGATGGGGCGGTGAGCAGTTCTTC
clone size: .
V gene: TRBV28
J gene: TRBJ2-1
D gene: .

CDR3 protein: CASSLGQGTNSPLHF
CDR3 DNA: TGTGCCAGCAGCTTAGGACAGGGTACAAATTCACCCCTCCACTTT
clone size: .
V gene: TRBV7-2
J gene: TRBJ1-6
D gene: TRBD1

CDR3 protein: CASLLQGAEEQYF
CDR3 DNA: TGTGCTAGTCTATTACAGGGGGCTGAGGAGCAGTACTTC
clone size: .
V gene: TRBV12-5
J gene: TRBJ2-7
D gene: TRBD1

CDR3 protein: CASSERSSGTGRSEAFF
CDR3 DNA: TGTGCCAGCAGTGAGAGATCTTCCGGGACAGGGAGGTCTGAAGCTTTCTTT
clone size: once
V gene: TRBV25-1
J gene: TRBJ1-1
D gene: TRBD1

CDR3 protein: CAALGDLNTEAFF
CDR3 DNA: TGTGCCGCCCTAGGGGACTTGAACACTGAAGCTTTCTTT
clone size: .
V gene: TRBV10-3
J gene: TRBJ1-1
D gene: .

CDR3 protein: CASSNETQYF
CDR3 DNA: TGTGCCAGCAGTAATGAGACCCAGTACTTC
clone size: .
V gene: TRBV11-2
J gene: TRBJ2-5
D gene: .

CDR3 protein: CASSFSGKVAYEQYF
CDR3 DNA: TGCGCCAGCAGCTTTTCGGGGAAAGTTGCCTACGAGCAGTACTTC
clone size: .
V gene: TRBV5-1
J gene: TRBJ2-7
D gene: .

CDR3 protein: CASSPTRPHRGYTF
CDR3 DNA: TGCGCCAGCAGCCCGACCAGGCCACATAGAGGCTACACCTTC
clone size: .
V gene: TRBV4-3
J gene: TRBJ1-2
D gene: .

CDR3 protein: CASSQDPPRGEDTEAFF
CDR3 DNA: TGTGCCAGCAGCCAAGATCCCCCCCGGGGAGAGGACACTGAAGCTTTCTTT
clone size: .
V gene: TRBV14
J gene: TRBJ1-1
D gene: .

CDR3 protein: CAWLLSGTQNTEAFF
CDR3 DNA: TGTGCCTGGTTATTGTCCGGGACACAAAACACTGAAGCTTTCTTT
clone size: .
V gene: TRBV30
J gene: TRBJ1-1
D gene: .

CDR3 protein: CASSLPSGGLWDGYTF
CDR3 DNA: TGTGCCAGCAGCTTGCCGTCCGGGGGGCTTTGGGATGGCTACACCTTC
clone size: .
V gene: TRBV7-8
J gene: TRBJ1-2
D gene: .

CDR3 protein: CAIRGTGENSPLHF
CDR3 DNA: TGTGCCATCAGGGGGACAGGAGAGAATTCACCCCTCCACTTT
clone size: .
V gene: TRBV10-3
J gene: TRBJ1-6
D gene: TRBD1

CDR3 protein: CASSLAQGENEKLFF
CDR3 DNA: TGCGCCAGCAGCTTGGCTCAGGGGGAGAATGAAAAACTGTTTTTT
clone size: .
V gene: TRBV5-1
J gene: TRBJ1-4
D gene: TRBD1

CDR3 protein: CASSGYLAYSPLHF
CDR3 DNA: TGCGCCAGCAGTGGCTACCTCGCCTATTCACCCCTCCACTTT
clone size: .
V gene: TRBV10-2
J gene: TRBJ1-6
D gene: .

CDR3 protein: CASSYRGSNSPLHF
CDR3 DNA: TGTGCCAGCAGTTACCGGGGGTCTAATTCACCCCTCCACTTT
clone size: few
V gene: TRBV6-5
J gene: TRBJ1-6
D gene: .

CDR3 protein: CASGLAPGTRANGYTF
CDR3 DNA: TGTGCTAGTGGTTTGGCCCCCGGGACACGGGCAAATGGCTACACCTTC
clone size: .
V gene: TRBV12-5
J gene: TRBJ1-2
D gene: .

CDR3 protein: CASSFGAHSIYGYTF
CDR3 DNA: TGTGCCAGCAGTTTTGGAGCGCACTCAATCTATGGCTACACCTTC
clone size: .
V gene: TRBV28
J gene: TRBJ1-2
D gene: .

CDR3 protein: CASSPNRDNYEQYF
CDR3 DNA: TGTGCCAGCAGTCCCAACAGGGACAACTACGAGCAGTACTTC
clone size: once
V gene: TRBV28
J gene: TRBJ2-7
D gene: .

CDR3 protein: CASSARRQGGFRGYTF
CDR3 DNA: TGTGCCAGCAGCGCCCGCCGCCAGGGCGGTTTTAGGGGCTACACCTTC
clone size: .
V gene: TRBV9
J gene: TRBJ1-2
D gene: .

CDR3 protein: CASSLAPGGEGSYEQYF
CDR3 DNA: TGTGCCAGCAGCTTAGCCCCTGGCGGGGAGGGCTCCTACGAGCAGTACTTC
clone size: .
V gene: TRBV13
J gene: TRBJ2-7
D gene: TRBD2

CDR3 protein: CASGGDTGTEAFF
CDR3 DNA: TGTGCCAGCGGTGGGGATACAGGGACTGAAGCTTTCTTT
clone size: .
V gene: TRBV2
J gene: TRBJ1-1
D gene: .

CDR3 protein: CASSLGSGGLYTGELFF
CDR3 DNA: TGCGCCAGCAGCCTTGGTAGCGGGGGGTTATACACCGGGGAGCTGTTTTTT
clone size: few
V gene: TRBV4-3
J gene: TRBJ2-2
D gene: TRBD2

CDR3 protein: CASSPRGGKFYEQYF
CDR3 DNA: TGTGCCAGCAGCCCCCGTGGGGGGAAATTCTACGAGCAGTACTTC
clone size: few
V gene: TRBV7-9
J gene: TRBJ2-7
D gene: .

CDR3 protein: CASSMAESSYNEQFF
CDR3 DNA: TGTGCCAGTAGTATGGCGGAAAGCTCCTACAATGAGCAGTTCTTC
clone size: .
V gene: TRBV19
J gene: TRBJ2-1
D gene: .

CDR3 protein: CASSLGVGSGDNEQFF
CDR3 DNA: TGTGCCAGCAGCTTAGGGGTTGGTAGCGGGGACAATGAGCAGTTCTTC
clone size: few
V gene: TRBV7-2
J gene: TRBJ2-1
D gene: TRBD2

CDR3 protein: CASADTEAFF
CDR3 DNA: TGTGCCAGTGCAGACACTGAAGCTTTCTTT
clone size: .
V gene: TRBV6-1
J gene: TRBJ1-1
D gene: .

CDR3 protein: CAISSGLAGEHTDTQYF
CDR3 DNA: TGTGCCATCAGCTCCGGACTAGCGGGGGAACACACAGATACGCAGTATTTT
clone size: .
V gene: TRBV10-3
J gene: TRBJ2-3
D gene: TRBD2

CDR3 protein: CASNALASDTQYF
CDR3 DNA: TGTGCCAGCAACGCCCTAGCGTCAGATACGCAGTATTTT
clone size: .
V gene: TRBV9
J gene: TRBJ2-3
D gene: .

CDR3 protein: CASSPRDRARQQYF
CDR3 DNA: TGTGCCAGCAGCCCCCGGGACAGGGCCAGGCAGCAGTACTTC
clone size: .
V gene: TRBV11-2
J gene: TRBJ2-7
D gene: TRBD1

CDR3 protein: CASSLAGRGDSGELFF
CDR3 DNA: TGCGCCAGCAGCCTAGCAGGACGGGGGGACTCCGGGGAGCTGTTTTTT
clone size: .
V gene: TRBV4-3
J gene: TRBJ2-2
D gene: TRBD2

CDR3 protein: CASSPLGLAGAPYEQYF
CDR3 DNA: TGTGCCAGCAGCCCCCTAGGACTAGCGGGGGCCCCCTACGAGCAGTACTTC
clone size: .
V gene: TRBV5-5
J gene: TRBJ2-7
D gene: TRBD2

CDR3 protein: CASSFSGFRSYNSPLHF
CDR3 DNA: TGTGCCAGCAGCTTCTCAGGGTTTCGTTCCTATAATTCACCCCTCCACTTT
clone size: .
V gene: TRBV5-6
J gene: TRBJ1-6
D gene: .

CDR3 protein: CASGPDRNTEAFF
CDR3 DNA: TGTGCCAGCGGACCGGACAGGAACACTGAAGCTTTCTTT
clone size: .
V gene: TRBV19
J gene: TRBJ1-1
D gene: .

CDR3 protein: CASSLGEDLNTEAFF
CDR3 DNA: TGTGCCAGCAGCTTAGGGGAGGACTTGAACACTGAAGCTTTCTTT
clone size: few
V gene: TRBV11-2
J gene: TRBJ1-1
D gene: .

CDR3 protein: CASSDPDRGQEKFF
CDR3 DNA: TGCGCCAGCAGTGACCCCGACAGGGGGCAAGAGAAGTTCTTC
clone size: .
V gene: TRBV10-2
J gene: TRBJ2-1
D gene: TRBD1

CDR3 protein: CASSFAQYQTTNEKLFF
CDR3 DNA: TGTGCCAGCAGTTTCGCTCAGTACCAAACAACTAATGAAAAACTGTTTTTT
clone size: .
V gene: TRBV27
J gene: TRBJ1-4
D gene: .

CDR3 protein: CASSQDSLKDDSGGGYEQFF
CDR3 DNA: TGCGCCAGCAGCCAAGACAGCCTCAAGGACGATAGCGGGGGGGGCTATGAGCAGTTCTTC
clone size: .
V gene: TRBV4-1
J gene: TRBJ2-1
D gene: TRBD2

CDR3 protein: CASSPCFTDYTTDTQYF
CDR3 DNA: TGTGCCAGCAGCCCATGCTTCACAGATTACACCACGGATACGCAGTATTTT
clone size: .
V gene: TRBV27
J gene: TRBJ2-3
D gene: .

CDR3 protein: CASSLNTGRKNTEAFF
CDR3 DNA: TGTGCCAGCAGCTTAAATACAGGGCGAAAGAACACTGAAGCTTTCTTT
clone size: few
V gene: TRBV7-9
J gene: TRBJ1-1
D gene: .

CDR3 protein: CASSLAPANYGYTF
CDR3 DNA: TGTGCCAGCAGCTTAGCCCCAGCTAACTATGGCTACACCTTC
clone size: .
V gene: TRBV7-8
J gene: TRBJ1-2
D gene: .

CDR3 protein: CASSGPQGSNYGYTF
CDR3 DNA: TGTGCCAGCAGTGGCCCACAGGGGTCTAACTATGGCTACACCTTC
clone size: .
V gene: TRBV6-1
J gene: TRBJ1-2
D gene: TRBD1

CDR3 protein: CASEQTGRGANVLTF
CDR3 DNA: TGTGCCAGCGAACAAACAGGGCGCGGGGCCAACGTCCTGACTTTC
clone size: .
V gene: TRBV6-5
J gene: TRBJ2-6
D gene: .

CDR3 protein: CASSEQATSYFGNYGYTF
CDR3 DNA: TGTGCCAGCAGCGAACAGGCAACCTCTTACTTCGGTAACTATGGCTACACCTTC
clone size: .
V gene: TRBV7-3
J gene: TRBJ1-2
D gene: .